These 24 T cell receptor beta chains were sequenced from one sample in a study of beta chain features in type 1 diabetes. Since all of the isolated RNA was reverse transcribed, expressed TCRB transcripts were what got sequenced. The protocol was immunoSEQ multiplex PCR, while the TCRdb copy is restricted to in-frame clones and leaves out a portion. The repertoire has under 500,000 clones, approximately 30% of them found once; the top ten carry roughly 0.066%. The sample was naive CD4+ T cells from blood. Receptors were obtained from a man aged 18-30 years in good health.

This chain links TRBV2 with TRBJ1-1; D uncertain. The CDR3 is 12 amino acids. V was cut by 7 bases and J by 1 base, with 7 bases left in between. Germline lookup yields CDR1 SNHLY and CDR2 FYNNEI. CDR3 region: CASTRENTEAFF. CDR3 bases: TGTGCCAGCACCCGGGAGAACACTGAAGCTTTCTTT.

The chain is built from TRBV2 and TRBJ2-1; D possibly corresponds to TRBD2 (5 bases). The V gene lost 4 bases and the J gene lost 0 bases, with 10 bases spanning the gap. CDR1 and CDR2 from the germline V gene are SNHLY and FYNNEI. The CDR3 is made up of 15 amino acids. In DNA form, the CDR3 reads TGTGCCAGCAGTGTCGAGGGTAGCTCCTACAATGAGCAGTTCTTC. It specifies CASSVEGSSYNEQFF. The full variable domain, with the rest looked up from reference TRBV2 and TRBJ2-1, is EPEVTQTPSHQVTQMGQEVILRCVPISNHLYFYWYRQILGQKVEFLVSFYNNEISEKSEIFDDQFSVERPDGSNFTLKIRSTKLEDSAMYFCASSVEGSSYNEQFFGPGTRLTVL.

This clone was counted once. DNA for the CDR3: TGCGCCAGCAGCAAAGGACAGCCTAATGAAAAACTGTTTTTT. Protein: CASSKGQPNEKLFF. The chain recombines TRBV5-1 with TRBJ1-4; perhaps TRBD1 as D (6 bases). V shed 4 bases and J shed 3 bases, with 10 bases lying between them. The CDR3 runs to 14 residues. The V gene's germline CDR1 is SGHRS and CDR2 YFSETQ.

The rearrangement joins TRBV25-1 to TRBJ2-5; 14 bases are a match to TRBD2. The length of the CDR3 is 16 residues. The trim removed 4 bases at V and 4 bases at J, leaving 5 bases unmatched. Per the germline V gene, CDR1 is MGHDK and CDR2 is SYGVNS. The CDR3 is CASSAGGLAGGETQYF. The DNA for the CDR3 is TGTGCCAGCAGTGCGGGAGGACTAGCGGGAGGAGAGACCCAGTACTTC. Variable domain in full (rest from reference TRBV25-1 and TRBJ2-5): EADIYQTPRYLVIGTGKKITLECSQTMGHDKMYWYQQDPGMELHLIHYSYGVNSTEKGDLSSESTVSRIRTEHFPLTLESARPSHTSQYLCASSAGGLAGGETQYFGPGTRLLVL.

The chain has TRBV27 and TRBJ2-2; D unresolved. Germline CDR1 reads MNHEY; CDR2 reads SMNVEV (reference sequence). Trimming stripped 2 bases from V and 0 bases from J, with 4 bases between. The CDR3 consists of 14 residues. The CDR3 DNA sequence: TGTGCCAGCAGTTTACGGGCGAACACCGGGGAGCTGTTTTTT. Translated, it gives CASSLRANTGELFF.

This clone has more than one count but fewer than ten. J is TRBJ2-5 and V is TRBV27; D gene unclear. This CDR3 contains 14 residues. Trimming shortened V by 6 bases and J by 5 bases, and 16 bases separated the two germline ends. Per the germline V gene, CDR1 is MNHEY and CDR2 is SMNVEV (reference sequence). The CDR3 spells CASSKDRRKETQYF. For the CDR3, the DNA is TGTGCCAGCAGCAAGGACCGAAGGAAGGAGACCCAGTACTTC.

This clone turned up a few times. The rearrangement joins TRBV15 to TRBJ2-7; 8 nucleotides line up with TRBD2. CDR1 is LNHNV, CDR2 YYDKDF, per germline (reference sequence). The CDR3 extends over 16 amino acids. V lost 0 bases, J lost 1 base, and 5 bases stayed unmatched. The CDR3 protein is CATSRDQRGLSYEQYF. The CDR3 coding sequence is TGTGCCACCAGCAGAGATCAGCGGGGGTTATCCTACGAGCAGTACTTC.

In this sample, this clone turned up a few times. This sequence joins TRBV29-1 and TRBJ1-4; TRBD1 aligns across 8 bases. The ends lost 6 bases at V and 5 bases at J; junction bases unmatched: 8. From germline, CDR1 is SQVTM and CDR2 ANQGSEA. This CDR3 has 14 amino acids. The CDR3 loop reads CSVLRTGHNEKLFF. For the CDR3, the DNA is TGCAGCGTCCTCCGGACAGGGCACAATGAAAAACTGTTTTTT.

The chain has TRBV6-5 and TRBJ1-1, with a tentative D call TRBD1 (6 bases). Between the trimmed V and J ends, which lost 4 bases and 3 bases, there was a span of 12 bases. The CDR3 contains 14 residues. Germline CDR1 and CDR2: MNHEY and SVGAGI. In nucleotides, the CDR3 is TGTGCCAGCAGTTCCAGGGGTAGTGACACTGAAGCTTTCTTT. It is translated as CASSSRGSDTEAFF.

The chain is built from TRBV11-2 and TRBJ2-6, with D unresolved. This CDR3 has 13 residues. CDR1 SGHAT and CDR2 FQNNGV come from the germline V gene. The ends were cut back, 9 bases at V and 1 base at J, with 7 bases in the middle. The CDR3 spells CASDGSGANVLTF. DNA of the CDR3: TGTGCCAGTGACGGGTCTGGGGCCAACGTCCTGACTTTC.

A few counts support this clone. This sample also contains other DNA sequences that code for the same CDR3. The chain recombines TRBV5-1 with TRBJ2-7, with 11 bases that match TRBD2. Germline V CDR1 and CDR2: SGHRS, YFSETQ. The CDR3 has 15 residues. After removal of 1 base from V and 0 bases from J, the junction contained 0 bases not matched to a gene. The CDR3 protein is CASSLTSGSSYEQYF. Here the CDR3 DNA reads TGCGCCAGCAGCTTGACTAGCGGGAGCTCCTACGAGCAGTACTTC.

The CDR3: CASSVGQNTYEQYF. DNA of the CDR3: TGTGCCAGCAGCGTAGGGCAGAATACCTACGAGCAGTACTTC. This chain uses TRBV9 with TRBJ2-7; D call uncertain. Between the trimmed V and J ends, which lost 0 bases and 2 bases, there was a span of 9 bases. This CDR3 region has 14 residues. Germline V lookup: CDR1 SGDLS, CDR2 YYNGEE.

This clone came up a few times. The same CDR3 also results from other DNA sequences found in this sample. The rearrangement uses TRBV30 and TRBJ2-3; D gene unclear. This CDR3 comprises 12 residues. V shed 5 bases and J shed 3 bases, with 9 bases lying between them. Germline V CDR1 and CDR2: GTSNPN, SVGIG (reference sequence). The CDR3 here is CAWGRRTDTQYF. Here the CDR3 DNA reads TGTGCCTGGGGGCGGCGAACAGATACGCAGTATTTT.

The CDR3 here is CAIRLAGVGTDTQYF. The CDR3 DNA is TGTGCCATCAGACTAGCGGGAGTAGGGACAGATACGCAGTATTTT. The chain uses TRBV10-3 and TRBJ2-3, with 11 bases lining up with TRBD2. In germline, CDR1 is ENHRY, CDR2 SYGVKD. The CDR3 is 15 residues long. Germline trimming cut 6 bases from V and 3 bases from J; bases unmatched to any gene: 5.

This clone was seen more than once but under ten times. CDR3 amino acids: CSARVGGYEQYF. CDR3 bases: TGCAGCGCCCGGGTCGGGGGGTACGAGCAGTACTTC. The gene calls are TRBV29-1 and TRBJ2-7; 7 bases match TRBD2. V was pared by 7 bases and J by 4 bases, with 7 bases of the junction left unmatched. CDR3 length: 12 residues. The germline CDR1 and CDR2 sequences are SQVTM and ANQGSEA.

The rearrangement joins TRBV25-1 to TRBJ1-1; 9 bases line up with TRBD1. Germline CDR1 MGHDK, CDR2 SYGVNS. The V segment lost 3 bases and the J segment 10 bases; nucleotides outside the gene matches: 12. The CDR3 is 15 residues long. CDR3 sequence (DNA): TGTGCCAGCAGTGATCTTTGGGGGGACAGGGAGGTAGCTTTCTTT. Encoded protein: CASSDLWGDREVAFF.

This chain connects TRBV6-5 to TRBJ2-1; TRBD2 matches 14 bases. This CDR3 has 15 amino acids. Unmatched junction bases numbered 6, after V lost 7 bases and J lost 7 bases. CDR1 MNHEY and CDR2 SVGAGI come from the germline V gene. The CDR3 loop is CASTPGTSGSNEQFF. CDR3 DNA: TGTGCCAGCACTCCCGGGACTAGCGGGAGTAATGAGCAGTTCTTC.

About this clone itself: Within the sample, other DNA sequences also encode this same CDR3. The genes are TRBV30 and TRBJ2-5; 7 bases are shared with TRBD1. This CDR3 comprises 14 residues. Trimming cost V 4 bases and J 2 bases; bases outside gene matches: 7. From germline, CDR1 is GTSNPN and CDR2 SVGIG (reference sequence). The CDR3 sequence: CAWTGLTGQETQYF. CDR3 nucleotides: TGTGCCTGGACCGGGTTGACAGGGCAAGAGACCCAGTACTTC.

This clone was counted only a few times. This chain connects TRBV5-1 to TRBJ2-7; 9 bases match TRBD1. V trimming: 3 bases; J trimming: 2 bases; junction bases outside the gene matches: 6. CDR1 SGHRS and CDR2 YFSETQ come from the germline V gene. The CDR3 extends over 15 amino acids. The CDR3 region is CASSWGQGITYEQYF. CDR3 in DNA: TGCGCCAGCAGCTGGGGACAGGGAATTACCTACGAGCAGTACTTC.

This clone has more than one count but fewer than ten. The chain has TRBV9 and TRBJ2-2; perhaps TRBD2 as D (5 bases). CDR1 and CDR2 from the germline V gene are SGDLS and YYNGEE. CDR3 length equals 14 residues. V was cut by 5 bases and J by 6 bases, with 14 bases left in between. DNA for the CDR3: TGTGCCAGCAGTCTAGGAGGAGGACCCGGGGAGCTGTTTTTT. Amino acids: CASSLGGGPGELFF.

The V gene is TRBV20-1, the J gene TRBJ1-2; no clear D gene. The V end lost 3 bases, the J end lost 3 bases, and 5 bases lay between the germline ends. Looked up from germline, CDR1 is DFQATT and CDR2 is SNEGSKA (reference sequence). The CDR3 extends over 11 amino acids. CDR3 amino acids: CSARSHYGYTF. CDR3 sequence (DNA): TGCAGTGCTAGGAGTCACTATGGCTACACCTTC.

The rearrangement links TRBV13 to TRBJ1-1; D call uncertain. Trimming pared 0 bases from V and 0 bases from J, leaving 8 bases between. Per the germline V gene, CDR1 is PRHDT and CDR2 is FYEKMQ (reference sequence). The length of the CDR3 is 15 residues. CDR3 nucleotide sequence: TGTGCCAGCAGCTTAGGGCAGGCCATGAACACTGAAGCTTTCTTT. It encodes CASSLGQAMNTEAFF.

This clone was picked up a small number of times. The CDR3 nucleotides are TGTGCCTGGAGTGTAAAAGGGATCGTGGAGCTGTTTTTT. Translating gives CAWSVKGIVELFF. The chain employs TRBV30 and TRBJ2-2; D is undetermined. Trimming cost V 0 bases and J 10 bases, with 12 bases left between them. This CDR3 has 13 residues. Germline CDR1 is GTSNPN and CDR2 is SVGIG (reference sequence).

The chain employs TRBV9 and TRBJ2-1, with TRBD2 identical over 10 bases. V shed 0 bases and J 5 bases; nucleotides not matched to a gene: 5. This CDR3 has 16 amino acids. The germline CDR1 and CDR2 sequences are SGDLS and YYNGEE. CDR3 sequence (DNA): TGTGCCAGCAGCGTAGTAGGTCTAGCGGGAGACAATGAGCAGTTCTTC. Protein: CASSVVGLAGDNEQFF.